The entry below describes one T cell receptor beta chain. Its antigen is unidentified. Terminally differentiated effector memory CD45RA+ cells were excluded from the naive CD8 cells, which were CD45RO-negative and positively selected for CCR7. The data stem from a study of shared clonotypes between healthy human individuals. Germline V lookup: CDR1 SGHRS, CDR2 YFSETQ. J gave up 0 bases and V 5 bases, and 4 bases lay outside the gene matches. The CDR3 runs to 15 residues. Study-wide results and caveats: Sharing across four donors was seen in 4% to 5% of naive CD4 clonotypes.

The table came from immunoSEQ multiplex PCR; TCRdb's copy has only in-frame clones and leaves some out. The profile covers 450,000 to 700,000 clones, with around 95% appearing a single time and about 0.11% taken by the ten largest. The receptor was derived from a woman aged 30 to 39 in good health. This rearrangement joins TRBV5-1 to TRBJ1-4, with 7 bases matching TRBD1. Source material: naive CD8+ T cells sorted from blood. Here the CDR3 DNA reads TGCGCCAGCAGGCGGGACAGAGCAACTAATGAAAAACTGTTTTTT. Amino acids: CASRRDRATNEKLFF.